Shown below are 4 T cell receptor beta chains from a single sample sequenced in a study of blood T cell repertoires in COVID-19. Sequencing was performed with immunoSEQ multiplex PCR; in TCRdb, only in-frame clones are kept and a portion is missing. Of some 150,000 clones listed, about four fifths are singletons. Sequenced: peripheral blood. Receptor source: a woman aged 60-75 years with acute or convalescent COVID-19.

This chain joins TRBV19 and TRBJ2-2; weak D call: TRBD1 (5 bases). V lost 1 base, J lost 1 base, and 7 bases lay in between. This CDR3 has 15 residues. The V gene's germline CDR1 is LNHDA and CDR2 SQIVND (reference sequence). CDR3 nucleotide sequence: TGTGCCAGTAGTATAGGTCAGGGGAACACCGGGGAGCTGTTTTTT. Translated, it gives CASSIGQGNTGELFF.

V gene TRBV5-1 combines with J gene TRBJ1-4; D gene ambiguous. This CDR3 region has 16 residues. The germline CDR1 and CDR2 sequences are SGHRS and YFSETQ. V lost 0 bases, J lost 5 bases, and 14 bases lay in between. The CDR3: CASSLGDLGGNEKLFF. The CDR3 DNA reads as TGCGCCAGCAGCTTGGGCGACCTAGGTGGGAATGAAAAACTGTTTTTT.

The CDR3 sequence: CASSRFRGTATDTQYF. As DNA, the CDR3 is TGCGCCAGCAGCCGGTTTAGGGGGACAGCCACAGATACGCAGTATTTT. The rearrangement uses TRBV4-1 and TRBJ2-3; TRBD1 agrees at 7 bases. V shed 4 bases and J 2 bases; nucleotides not matched to a gene: 9. CDR1 is MGHRA and CDR2 is YSYEKL in the germline V gene. The CDR3 is 16 amino acids.

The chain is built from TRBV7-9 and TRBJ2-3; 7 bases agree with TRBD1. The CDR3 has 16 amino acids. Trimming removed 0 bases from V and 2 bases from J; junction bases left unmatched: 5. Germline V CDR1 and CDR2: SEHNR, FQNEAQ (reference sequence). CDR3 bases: TGTGCCAGCAGCTTAGCGTTGGGGACAGCCACAGATACGCAGTATTTT. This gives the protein CASSLALGTATDTQYF.